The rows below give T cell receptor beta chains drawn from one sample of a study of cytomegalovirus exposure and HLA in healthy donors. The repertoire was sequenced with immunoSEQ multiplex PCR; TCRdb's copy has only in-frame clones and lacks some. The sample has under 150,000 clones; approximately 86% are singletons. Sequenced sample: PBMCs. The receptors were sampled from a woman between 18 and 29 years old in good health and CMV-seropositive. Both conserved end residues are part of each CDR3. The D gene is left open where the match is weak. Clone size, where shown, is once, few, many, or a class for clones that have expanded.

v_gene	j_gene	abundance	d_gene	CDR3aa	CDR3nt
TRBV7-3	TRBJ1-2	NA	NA	CASSLNGQGAGYTF	TGTGCCAGCAGCTTAAATGGGCAGGGTGCCGGCTACACCTTC
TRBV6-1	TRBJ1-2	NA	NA	CASSSPGEGYTF	TGTGCCAGCAGTTCCCCCGGGGAGGGCTACACCTTC
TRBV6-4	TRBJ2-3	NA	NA	CASSARLADTQYF	TGTGCCAGCAGTGCCCGACTAGCAGATACGCAGTATTTT
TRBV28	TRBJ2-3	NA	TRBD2	CASSLTPGLASTDTQYF	TGTGCCAGCAGTTTAACCCCGGGACTAGCTAGCACAGATACGCAGTATTTT
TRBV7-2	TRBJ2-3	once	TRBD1	CASSSSQGVGTDTQYF	TGTGCCAGCAGCTCTTCCCAGGGGGTAGGGACAGATACGCAGTATTTT
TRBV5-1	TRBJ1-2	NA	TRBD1	CASSLVQGESYGYTF	TGCGCCAGCAGCTTGGTACAGGGGGAGAGCTATGGCTACACCTTC
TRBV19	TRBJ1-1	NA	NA	CASSIDGRGAFF	TGTGCCAGTAGTATAGACGGCCGCGGAGCTTTCTTT
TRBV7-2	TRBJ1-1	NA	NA	CASSLGKAGMRAFF	TGTGCCAGCAGCTTGGGGAAAGCGGGGATGCGGGCTTTCTTT
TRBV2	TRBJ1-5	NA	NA	CASSEGWPRGVGQPQHF	TGTGCCAGCAGTGAAGGGTGGCCCAGGGGAGTCGGTCAGCCCCAGCATTTT
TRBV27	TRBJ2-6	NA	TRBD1	CASSPIRDSSGANVLTF	TGTGCCAGCAGTCCGATCCGGGACAGCTCTGGGGCCAACGTCCTGACTTTC
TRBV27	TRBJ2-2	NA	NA	CASSPLRGRELFF	TGTGCCAGCAGCCCCTTGCGGGGCAGGGAGCTGTTTTTT
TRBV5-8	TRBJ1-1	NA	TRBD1	CAGGQGLNTEAFF	TGTGCCGGAGGACAGGGTCTGAACACTGAAGCTTTCTTT
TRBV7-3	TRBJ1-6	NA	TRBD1	CASSLRQGSPLHF	TGTGCCAGCAGCCTTAGACAGGGGTCACCCCTCCACTTT
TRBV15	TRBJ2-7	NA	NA	CATSRDPGGEQYF	TGTGCCACCAGCAGAGATCCAGGTGGCGAGCAGTACTTC
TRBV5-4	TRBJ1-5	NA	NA	CASSLDSTRDQPQHF	TGTGCCAGCAGCTTGGATTCGACAAGAGATCAGCCCCAGCATTTT
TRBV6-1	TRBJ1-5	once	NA	CASLRVLNQPQHF	TGTGCCTCGCTCCGGGTCCTCAATCAGCCCCAGCATTTT
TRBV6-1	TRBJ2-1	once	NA	CASSARRTVNEQFF	TGTGCCAGCAGTGCCCGTAGGACTGTGAATGAGCAGTTCTTC
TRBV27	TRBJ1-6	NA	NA	CASSPTRGPSPLHF	TGTGCCAGCAGTCCGACAAGGGGCCCTTCACCCCTCCACTTT
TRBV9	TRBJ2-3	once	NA	CASSVDSPPEDTQYF	TGTGCCAGCAGCGTTGACAGCCCCCCTGAGGATACGCAGTATTTT
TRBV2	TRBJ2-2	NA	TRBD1	CASTGQANTGELFF	TGTGCCAGCACCGGACAGGCCAACACCGGGGAGCTGTTTTTT
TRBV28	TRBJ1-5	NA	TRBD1	CASSLLDRGNQPQHF	TGTGCCAGCAGTTTACTGGACAGGGGTAATCAGCCCCAGCATTTT
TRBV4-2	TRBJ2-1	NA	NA	CASSQERGGGRPYNEQFF	TGTGCCAGCAGCCAAGAAAGGGGGGGCGGGAGACCTTACAATGAGCAGTTCTTC
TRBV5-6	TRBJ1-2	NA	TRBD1	CASSLVDDRGGYGYTF	TGTGCCAGCAGCTTGGTGGATGACAGGGGAGGCTATGGCTACACCTTC
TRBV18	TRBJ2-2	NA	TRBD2	CASSSGGYTGELFF	TGTGCCAGCTCATCGGGAGGTTACACCGGGGAGCTGTTTTTT
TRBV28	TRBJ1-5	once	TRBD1	CASSLRDRVNQPQHF	TGTGCCAGCAGTTTAAGGGACAGGGTCAATCAGCCCCAGCATTTT
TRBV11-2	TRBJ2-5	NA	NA	CASSPRSGSYQETQYF	TGTGCCAGCAGCCCACGATCGGGAAGCTACCAAGAGACCCAGTACTTC
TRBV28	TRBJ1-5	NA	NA	CASSLSLYSNQPQHF	TGTGCCAGCAGTCTCTCACTGTATAGCAATCAGCCCCAGCATTTT
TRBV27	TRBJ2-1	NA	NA	CASRIQGYEQFF	TGTGCCAGCAGAATACAGGGCTATGAGCAGTTCTTC